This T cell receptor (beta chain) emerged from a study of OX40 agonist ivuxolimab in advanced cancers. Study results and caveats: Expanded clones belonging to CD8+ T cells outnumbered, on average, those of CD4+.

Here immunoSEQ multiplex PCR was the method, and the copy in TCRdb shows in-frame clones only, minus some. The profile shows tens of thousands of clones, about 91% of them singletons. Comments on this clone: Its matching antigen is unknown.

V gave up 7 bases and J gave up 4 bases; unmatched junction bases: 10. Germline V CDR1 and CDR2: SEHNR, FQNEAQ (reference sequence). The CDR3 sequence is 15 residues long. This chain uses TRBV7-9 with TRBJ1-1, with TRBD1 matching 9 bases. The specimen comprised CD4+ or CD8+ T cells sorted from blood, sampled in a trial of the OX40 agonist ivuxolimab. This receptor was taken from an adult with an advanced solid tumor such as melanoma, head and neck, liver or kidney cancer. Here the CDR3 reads CASTGGTGRVTEAFF. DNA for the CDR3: TGTGCCAGCACCGGTGGGACAGGGAGGGTCACTGAAGCTTTCTTT. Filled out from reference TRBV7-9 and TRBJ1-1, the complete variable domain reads DTGVSQNPRHKITKRGQNVTFRCDPISEHNRLYWYRQTLGQGPEFLTYFQNEAQLEKSRLLSDRFSAERPKGSFSTLEIQRTEQGDSAMYLCASTGGTGRVTEAFFGQGTRLTVV.